One and the same sample provided the 13 T cell receptor beta chains below, sequenced in a study of blood T cell repertoires in COVID-19. Some clones are missing from TCRdb's copy, which holds only in-frame ones; the method was immunoSEQ multiplex PCR. Of about 210,000 clones in the sample, about four fifths are singletons; the top ten hold around 8%. The sample consisted of peripheral blood. Receptors were obtained from a woman in her sixties with COVID-19, enrolled during active disease.

The genes are TRBV4-2 and TRBJ2-2, with TRBD1 identical over 9 bases. The CDR3 spans 16 residues. J gave up 1 base and V 3 bases, and 3 bases lay outside the gene matches. CDR1 is LGHNA and CDR2 is YNFKEQ in the germline V gene. CDR3 sequence reads: CASSHRQGGNTGELFF. CDR3 coding DNA: TGTGCCAGCAGCCATCGACAGGGGGGGAACACCGGGGAGCTGTTTTTT.

The chain uses TRBV5-1 and TRBJ2-1, with 10 bases aligning to TRBD2. CDR3 size: 15 residues. Germline V gene lookup returns CDR1 SGHRS and CDR2 YFSETQ. After removal of 2 bases from V and 6 bases from J, the junction contained 5 bases not matched to a gene. The CDR3 coding sequence is TGCGCCAGCAGCTTTTCTAGCGGGAGTTTCAATGAGCAGTTCTTC. Translated, it gives CASSFSSGSFNEQFF. Together with reference TRBV5-1 and TRBJ2-1, the CDR3 gives the full variable domain: KAGVTQTPRYLIKTRGQQVTLSCSPISGHRSVSWYQQTPGQGLQFLFEYFSETQRNKGNFPGRFSGRQFSNSRSEMNVSTLELGDSALYLCASSFSSGSFNEQFFGPGTRLTVL.

CDR3 DNA: TGTGCCAGCAGGACTAGCGGGGGGGATATCGGGGAGCTGTTTTTT. Its protein is CASRTSGGDIGELFF. The chain employs TRBV2 and TRBJ2-2; 14 bases match TRBD2. The ends lost 6 bases at V and 7 bases at J; junction bases unmatched: 4. Germline V gene lookup returns CDR1 SNHLY and CDR2 FYNNEI. There are 15 residues in the CDR3.

This chain uses TRBV25-1 with TRBJ1-1; D is perhaps TRBD1 (6 bases). Per germline, CDR1 MGHDK and CDR2 SYGVNS. This CDR3 spans 14 amino acids. V was pared by 6 bases and J by 1 base, with 12 bases between. CDR3 amino acids: CASSLQGGNTEAFF. The CDR3 nucleotides read TGTGCCAGCAGCTTACAGGGTGGGAACACTGAAGCTTTCTTT. Full variable domain (rest looked up from reference TRBV25-1 and TRBJ1-1): EADIYQTPRYLVIGTGKKITLECSQTMGHDKMYWYQQDPGMELHLIHYSYGVNSTEKGDLSSESTVSRIRTEHFPLTLESARPSHTSQYLCASSLQGGNTEAFFGQGTRLTVV.

The V call is TRBV2, the J call TRBJ2-1; tentative D call: TRBD2 (5 bases). Trimming cost V 6 bases and J 0 bases, with 9 bases left between them. Germline-derived CDR1 and CDR2 are SNHLY and FYNNEI. This CDR3 is 14 amino acids long. The CDR3: CASRDWSSYNEQFF. The CDR3, as DNA: TGTGCCAGCAGGGACTGGTCCTCCTACAATGAGCAGTTCTTC.

In this sample, this clone turned up a few times. The V gene is TRBV9, the J gene TRBJ1-5, with TRBD1 as a possible D gene (5 bases). The CDR3 totals 14 residues. The germline V gene has CDR1 SGDLS and CDR2 YYNGEE. Trimming removed 2 bases at V and 3 bases at J, with 9 bases between. CDR3 sequence reads: CASSVGHHNQPQHF. The CDR3 DNA reads TGTGCCAGCAGCGTTGGACACCACAATCAGCCCCAGCATTTT.

The rearrangement joins TRBV27 to TRBJ2-7; 10 nucleotides line up with TRBD1. The germline gives CDR1 MNHEY, CDR2 SMNVEV (reference sequence). The CDR3 totals 14 residues. The ends lost 10 bases at V and 3 bases at J; junction bases unmatched: 9. The chain's CDR3 is CATSGQGEYYEQYF. In nucleotides, the CDR3 is TGTGCCACCTCCGGACAGGGGGAATACTACGAGCAGTACTTC.

The chain couples TRBV5-6 to TRBJ2-4; 8 bases are shared with TRBD1. The CDR3 totals 15 residues. Looked up from germline, CDR1 is SGHDT and CDR2 is YYEEEE. J was trimmed by 0 bases and V by 4 bases; bases with no gene match: 3. The CDR3 DNA follows: TGTGCCAGCAGCGCCGGACAGGGAGCCAAAAACATTCAGTACTTC. Translated: CASSAGQGAKNIQYF.

This clone occurred once. The chain combines TRBV5-1 with TRBJ1-1, with TRBD1 matching 9 bases. V lost 6 bases to trimming and J lost 0 bases; unmatched junction nucleotides: 9. This CDR3 spans 16 amino acids. CDR1 is SGHRS and CDR2 is YFSETQ in the germline V gene. The DNA for the CDR3 is TGCGCCAGCAAACCGGGACAGGGAGTTATGAACACTGAAGCTTTCTTT. Its protein product is CASKPGQGVMNTEAFF.

This chain connects TRBV12-5 to TRBJ1-1, with D possibly matching TRBD1 (6 bases). Trimming took off 0 bases at V and 9 bases at J, with 20 bases between the two ends. This CDR3 is built from 16 residues. CDR1 and CDR2 (germline): LGHNT, FRNRAP. The CDR3, as DNA: TGTGCTAGTGGTTTGGTTTTTTGTCCGTCGGGGGGCAAAGCTTTCTTT. Amino acids: CASGLVFCPSGGKAFF.

The genes are TRBV3-1 (or the pseudogene TRBV3-2) and TRBJ2-5; 10 nucleotides line up with TRBD1. V shed 3 bases, J shed 5 bases, and the junction held 6 bases outside the gene matches. Germline CDR1 is LGHDT and CDR2 is YNNKEL (reference sequence). This CDR3 comprises 15 residues. CDR3 protein: CASSQTGGGFETQYF. The CDR3, as DNA: TGTGCCAGCAGCCAGACAGGGGGCGGGTTTGAGACCCAGTACTTC.

This chain joins TRBV13 and TRBJ2-1; 8 bases match TRBD2. The CDR3 sequence is 17 residues long. The germline gives CDR1 PRHDT, CDR2 FYEKMQ (reference sequence). V shed 5 bases and J 0 bases; nucleotides not matched to a gene: 9. CDR3 sequence (DNA): TGTGCCAGCAGCCCCAGGACTAGCTTAAGCTCCTACAATGAGCAGTTCTTC. Encoded protein: CASSPRTSLSSYNEQFF.

The rearrangement uses TRBV29-1 and TRBJ2-1; 8 positions match TRBD1. This CDR3 contains 14 residues. Germline values: CDR1 SQVTM, CDR2 ANQGSEA. V gave up 8 bases and J gave up 1 base; unmatched junction bases: 7. Here the CDR3 DNA reads TGCAGCACCCGGACAGGGAATTCCTACAATGAGCAGTTCTTC. Protein: CSTRTGNSYNEQFF.